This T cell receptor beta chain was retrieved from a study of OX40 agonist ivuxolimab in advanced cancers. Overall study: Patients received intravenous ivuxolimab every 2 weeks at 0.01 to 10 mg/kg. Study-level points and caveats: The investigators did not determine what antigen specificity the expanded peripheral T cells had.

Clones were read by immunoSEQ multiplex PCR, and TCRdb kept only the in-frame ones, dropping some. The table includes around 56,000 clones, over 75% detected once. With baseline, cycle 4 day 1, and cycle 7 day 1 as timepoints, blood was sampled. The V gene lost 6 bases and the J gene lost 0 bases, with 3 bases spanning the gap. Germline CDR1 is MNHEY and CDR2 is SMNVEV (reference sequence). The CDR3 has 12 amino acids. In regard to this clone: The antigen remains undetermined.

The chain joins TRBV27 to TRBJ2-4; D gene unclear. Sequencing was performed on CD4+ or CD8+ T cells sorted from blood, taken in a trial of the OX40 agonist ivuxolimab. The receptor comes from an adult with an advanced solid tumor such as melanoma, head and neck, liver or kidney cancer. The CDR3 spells CASRSAKNIQYF. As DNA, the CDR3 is TGTGCCAGCAGGTCAGCCAAAAACATTCAGTACTTC.